This is a list of T cell receptor beta chains from one sample in a study of OX40 agonist ivuxolimab in advanced cancers. Measured with immunoSEQ multiplex PCR; TCRdb has only the in-frame clones, and not every one. The profile shows tens of thousands of clones, 85% to 90% of them singletons. Sequencing was performed on CD4+ or CD8+ T cells sorted from blood, taken in a trial of the OX40 agonist ivuxolimab. The receptor set was obtained from an adult with an advanced solid tumor such as melanoma, head and neck, liver or kidney cancer. CDR3s include the opening cysteine and the closing phenylalanine or tryptophan. The D gene is left open where the match is weak. Only some rows state a clone size, as once, few, many or a class for expanded clones.

d_call	j_call	clone_size	v_call	cdr3_nt	cdr3_aa
-	TRBJ1-6	medium-sized	TRBV27	TGTGCCAGCAGTTTCGGGTCGAATTCACCCCTCCACTTT	CASSFGSNSPLHF
TRBD1	TRBJ1-5	-	TRBV15	TGTGCCACCAGCAGCCCGCACAGGGGCCCGATAAGTCAGCCCCAGCATTTT	CATSSPHRGPISQPQHF
-	TRBJ1-6	-	TRBV19	TGTGCCAGTAGTATTCTGGGGCATCGGGAGGTTTCACCCCTCCACTTT	CASSILGHREVSPLHF
-	TRBJ2-5	-	TRBV4-1	TGCGCCAGCAGCCCCAGGGAGTATTCGGGGTCCCAGTACTTC	CASSPREYSGSQYF
TRBD2	TRBJ2-2	-	TRBV13	TGTGCCAGCAGCGAGAGACTAGCGGGGGCACAGAACACCGGGGAGCTGTTTTTT	CASSERLAGAQNTGELFF
-	TRBJ1-5	-	TRBV7-9	TGTGCCAGCAGCTTAGCCCAGGGGAATCAGCCCCAGCATTTT	CASSLAQGNQPQHF
-	TRBJ1-1	-	TRBV16	TGTGCCAGCAGCCATTTAAGTGGCAGGGAGGCCGCCAATGAAGCTTTCTTT	CASSHLSGREAANEAFF
TRBD1	TRBJ2-5	-	TRBV15	TGTGCCACCAGCAGAGAGGGCCCGGGGACAGCCCCCTACAAAGAGACCCAGTACTTC	CATSREGPGTAPYKETQYF
-	TRBJ2-7	-	TRBV7-9	TGTGCCAGCAGCCCCGGCCAATACGAGCAGTACTTC	CASSPGQYEQYF
-	TRBJ1-3	few	TRBV7-9	TGTGCCAGCAGCGGAGACAGCCCTGGAAACACCATATATTTT	CASSGDSPGNTIYF
-	TRBJ1-5	once	TRBV2	TGTGCCAGCCATAGGGGCCTCTATAGCAATCAGCCCCAGCATTTT	CASHRGLYSNQPQHF
TRBD1	TRBJ1-1	-	TRBV30	TGTGCCTGGAGTGATCTGGCAGGGGGCTTCACTGAAGCTTTCTTT	CAWSDLAGGFTEAFF
TRBD1	TRBJ2-7	-	TRBV6-5	TGTGCCAGCAGTTACTCAGGGGGCAGCTACGAGCAGTACTTC	CASSYSGGSYEQYF
-	TRBJ2-7	-	TRBV28	TGTGCCAGCGGAAACCCCGCCGGGTTTTCCTACGAGCAGTACTTC	CASGNPAGFSYEQYF
-	TRBJ2-2	-	TRBV9	TGTGCCAGCAGCGGTAACCGGGACTCGGGGGACACCGGGGAGCTGTTTTTT	CASSGNRDSGDTGELFF
TRBD1	TRBJ1-1	few	TRBV9	TGTGCCAGCAGCGTAGAAGGGGGCGGGAACACTGAAGCTTTCTTT	CASSVEGGGNTEAFF
-	TRBJ2-3	-	TRBV19	TGTGCCAGTAGTATTTCGGGGCTGGGCACAGATACGCAGTATTTT	CASSISGLGTDTQYF
TRBD1	TRBJ2-5	-	TRBV27	TGTGCCAGCGGAAAACAGGGGGATCTCCAAGAGACCCAGTACTTC	CASGKQGDLQETQYF
-	TRBJ2-2	-	TRBV7-9	TGTGCCAGCAGCTCGTTGGCAGGGGAGGACGGGGAGCTGTTTTTT	CASSSLAGEDGELFF
-	TRBJ1-3	-	TRBV28	TGTGCCAGCAGTTTGGTCAGGGTGACCTCTGGAAACACCATATATTTT	CASSLVRVTSGNTIYF